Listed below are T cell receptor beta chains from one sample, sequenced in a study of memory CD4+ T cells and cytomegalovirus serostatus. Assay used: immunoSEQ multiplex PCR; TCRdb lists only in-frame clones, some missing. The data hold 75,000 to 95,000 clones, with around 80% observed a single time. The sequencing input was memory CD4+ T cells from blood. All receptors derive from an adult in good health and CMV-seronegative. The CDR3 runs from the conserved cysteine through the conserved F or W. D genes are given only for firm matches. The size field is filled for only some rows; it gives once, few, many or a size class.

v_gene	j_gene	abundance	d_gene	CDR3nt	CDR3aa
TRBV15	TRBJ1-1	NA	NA	TGTGCCACCAGCAGAGATCTGGACTACGTAGCTGAAGCTTTCTTT	CATSRDLDYVAEAFF
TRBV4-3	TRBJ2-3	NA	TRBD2	TGCGCCAGCAGCCGGACGGGACTAGCGGGGCCAATTGGCACAGATACGCAGTATTTT	CASSRTGLAGPIGTDTQYF
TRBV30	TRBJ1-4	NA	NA	TGTGCCTGGAGTGTGGCAGGGATGTTTGAAAAACTGTTTTTT	CAWSVAGMFEKLFF
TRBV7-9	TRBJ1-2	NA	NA	TGTGCCAGCAGCCAAAGGGTAGGCTATGGCTACACCTTC	CASSQRVGYGYTF
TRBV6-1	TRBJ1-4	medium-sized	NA	TGTGCCAGCAGTAGTGAGCGACTGTTTTTT	CASSSERLFF
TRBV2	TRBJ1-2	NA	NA	TGTGCCAGCAGTGAGGGGGGCTACACCTTC	CASSEGGYTF
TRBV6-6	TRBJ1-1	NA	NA	TGTGCCAGCACCTTGGGCAAGGCAAGTTTCTTT	CASTLGKASFF
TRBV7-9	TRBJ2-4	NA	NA	TGTGCCAGCAGCTTAGCCGCTTTGGCCAGGCCCTCCGAAAACATTCAGTACTTC	CASSLAALARPSENIQYF
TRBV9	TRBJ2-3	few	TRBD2	TGTGCCAGCAGCGCCTATAGCGGGAGATCAGATACGCAGTATTTT	CASSAYSGRSDTQYF
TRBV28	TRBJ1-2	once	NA	TGTGCCAGCAGTTTTCCCCTTTTTCGGGGGGTTGGCTATGGCTACACCTTC	CASSFPLFRGVGYGYTF
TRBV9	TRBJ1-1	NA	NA	TGTGCCAGCAGCCGACAGCTCGAGAACACTGAAGCTTTCTTT	CASSRQLENTEAFF
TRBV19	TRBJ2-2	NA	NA	TGTGCCAGTAGTATCCGGTTGAACACCGGGGAGCTGTTTTTT	CASSIRLNTGELFF
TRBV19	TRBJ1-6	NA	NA	TGTGCCAGTAGTAGGGTTTTCGAGCCGGGAGATGATTCACCCCTCCACTTT	CASSRVFEPGDDSPLHF
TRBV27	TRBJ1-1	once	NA	TGTGCCAGCAGTTTATGGTCCCATACTGAAGCTTTCTTT	CASSLWSHTEAFF
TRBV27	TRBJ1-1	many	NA	TGTGCCAGCAGTTTCCGACAAACAACTGAAGCTTTCTTT	CASSFRQTTEAFF
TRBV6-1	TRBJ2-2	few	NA	TGTGCCAGCACGGCTCTCCTCTCGACCGGGGAGCTGTTTTTT	CASTALLSTGELFF
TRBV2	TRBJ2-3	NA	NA	TGTGCCAGCAGTCTACAGGGTGGGGGCACAGATACGCAGTATTTT	CASSLQGGGTDTQYF
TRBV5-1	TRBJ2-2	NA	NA	TGCGCCAGCAGCCCCTCGGCGGGGCCCACCGGGGAGCTGTTTTTT	CASSPSAGPTGELFF
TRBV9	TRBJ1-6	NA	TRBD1	TGTGCCAGCAGCGAGAGACAGGGTTCACCCCTCCACTTT	CASSERQGSPLHF
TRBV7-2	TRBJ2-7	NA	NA	TGTGCCAGCAGCAAGGAGGACGGGGACGAGCAGTACTTC	CASSKEDGDEQYF
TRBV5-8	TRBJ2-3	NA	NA	TGTGCCAGCAGCTTTAGGGGTTTGACGGGAGATACGCAGTATTTT	CASSFRGLTGDTQYF
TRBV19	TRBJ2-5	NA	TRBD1	TGTGCCAGTAGTATCACAGGGGGCGGAGAGACCCAGTACTTC	CASSITGGGETQYF
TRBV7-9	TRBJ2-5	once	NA	TGTGCCAGCAGCTTAGCGGATCCCGGGGCTAGGGAGACCCAGTACTTC	CASSLADPGARETQYF
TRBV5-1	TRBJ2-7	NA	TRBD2	TGCGCCAGCAGCTTGGTGGGGGGGATCTACGAGCAGTACTTC	CASSLVGGIYEQYF
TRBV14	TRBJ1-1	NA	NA	TGTGCCAGCAGAAAACAGGAGAACACTGAAGCTTTCTTT	CASRKQENTEAFF
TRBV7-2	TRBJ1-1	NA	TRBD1	TGTGCCAGCAGCCGCCAGACAGGGGCGAACACTGAAGCTTTCTTT	CASSRQTGANTEAFF
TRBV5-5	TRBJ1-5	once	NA	TGTGCCAGCAGCAACTTCTTTCCGAGATATAGCAATCAGCCCCAGCATTTT	CASSNFFPRYSNQPQHF
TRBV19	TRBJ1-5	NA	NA	TGTGCCAGTAGTATGATCCCCCAGGGATTGGGGTACAATCAGCCCCAGCATTTT	CASSMIPQGLGYNQPQHF
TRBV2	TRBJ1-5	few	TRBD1	TGTGCCAGCAGTGTCAGGGGGGAAGGCAATCAGCCCCAGCATTTT	CASSVRGEGNQPQHF
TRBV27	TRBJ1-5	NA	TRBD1	TGTGCCAGCAGTTTATTGGGGACAGGGGCTTTACAGCCCCAGCATTTT	CASSLLGTGALQPQHF
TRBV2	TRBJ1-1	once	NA	TGTGCCAGCAGTGAAAGGGTAGCTAACACTGAAGCTTTCTTT	CASSERVANTEAFF
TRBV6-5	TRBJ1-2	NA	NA	TGTGCCAGCAGTTCCAAAGGCCGTACCACTAACTATGGCTACACCTTC	CASSSKGRTTNYGYTF
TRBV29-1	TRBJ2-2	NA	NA	TGCAGCGGTGGGATGCAGGGGAACACCGGGGAGCTGTTTTTT	CSGGMQGNTGELFF
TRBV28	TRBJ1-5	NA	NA	TGTGCCAGCAGTTTCAGGGAGGGCCAGCCCCAGCATTTT	CASSFREGQPQHF
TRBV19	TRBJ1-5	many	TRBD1	TGTGCCAGTAGTACTAATCAGGGGGTGAGCAATCAGCCCCAGCATTTT	CASSTNQGVSNQPQHF
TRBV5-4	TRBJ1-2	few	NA	TGTGCCAGCAGCGGGGGCGCAGGGAGCTATGGCTACACCTTC	CASSGGAGSYGYTF
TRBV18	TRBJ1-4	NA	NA	TGTGCCAGCTCACCAATACAGATTAATGAAAAACTGTTTTTT	CASSPIQINEKLFF
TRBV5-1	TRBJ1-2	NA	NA	TGCGCCAGCAGCTTGGGTACTCAAGGGGGCTATGGCTACACCTTC	CASSLGTQGGYGYTF